This TCR beta chain was recovered during a study of T cell responses to AZD1222 COVID-19 vaccine. Study-level results: White British people made up most donors, females outnumbered males, and clonal diversity was possibly underestimated.

Data came from immunoSEQ multiplex PCR; TCRdb stores just in-frame clones and leaves some out. This table holds nearly 90,000 clones, roughly 90% found once. On this clone: Its antigen is as yet unknown.

Sequences were derived from peripheral blood, sampled on day 0 of AZD1222 vaccination. The source is an adult in good health.

CDR3 in amino acids: CASSGTVTYEQYF. In nucleotides, the CDR3 is TGTGCCAGCAGCGGGACAGTAACCTACGAGCAGTACTTC. The gene calls are TRBV5-6 and TRBJ2-7; TRBD1 agrees at 7 bases. Losses at the gene ends were 4 bases for V and 2 bases for J; bases not matched to a gene: 3. This CDR3 region has 13 residues. Germline V CDR1 and CDR2: SGHDT, YYEEEE.